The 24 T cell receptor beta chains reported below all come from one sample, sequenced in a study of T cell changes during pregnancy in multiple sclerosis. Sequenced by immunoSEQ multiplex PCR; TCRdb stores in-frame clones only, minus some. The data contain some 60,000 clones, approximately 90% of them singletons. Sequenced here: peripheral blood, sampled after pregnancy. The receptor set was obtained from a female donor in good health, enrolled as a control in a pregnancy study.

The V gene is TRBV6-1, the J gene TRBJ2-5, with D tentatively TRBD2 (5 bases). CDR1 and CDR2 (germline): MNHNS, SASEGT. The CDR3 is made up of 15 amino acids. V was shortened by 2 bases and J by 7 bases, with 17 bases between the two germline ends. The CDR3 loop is CASSERLVGVGTQYF. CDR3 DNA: TGTGCCAGCAGTGAACGATTGGTGGGAGTCGGGACCCAGTACTTC.

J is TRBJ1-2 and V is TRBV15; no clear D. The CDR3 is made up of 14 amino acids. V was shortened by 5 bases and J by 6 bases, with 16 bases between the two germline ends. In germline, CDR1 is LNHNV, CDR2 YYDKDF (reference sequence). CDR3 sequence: CATSHGVARNGYTF. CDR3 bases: TGTGCCACCAGCCATGGAGTCGCGAGGAATGGCTACACCTTC.

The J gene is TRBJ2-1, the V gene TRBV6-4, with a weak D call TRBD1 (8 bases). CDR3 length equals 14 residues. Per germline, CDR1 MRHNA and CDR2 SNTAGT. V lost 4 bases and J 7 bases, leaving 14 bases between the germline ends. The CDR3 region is CASSVGQGGNEQFF. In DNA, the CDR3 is TGTGCCAGCAGTGTCGGACAGGGAGGGAATGAGCAGTTCTTC.

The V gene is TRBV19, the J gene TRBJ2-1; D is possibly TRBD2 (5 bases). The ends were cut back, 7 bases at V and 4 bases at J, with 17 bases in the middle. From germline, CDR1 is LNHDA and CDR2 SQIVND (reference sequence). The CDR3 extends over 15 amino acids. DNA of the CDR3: TGTGCCAGTAAGTCGGCGGGCCTGCGTTACAATGAGCAGTTCTTC. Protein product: CASKSAGLRYNEQFF.

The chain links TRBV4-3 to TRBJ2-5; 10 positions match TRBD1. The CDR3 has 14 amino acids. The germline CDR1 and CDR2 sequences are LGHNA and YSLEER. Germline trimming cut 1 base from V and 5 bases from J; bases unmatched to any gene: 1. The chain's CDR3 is CASSQGTGGETQYF. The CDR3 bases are TGCGCCAGCAGCCAAGGGACAGGGGGGGAGACCCAGTACTTC.

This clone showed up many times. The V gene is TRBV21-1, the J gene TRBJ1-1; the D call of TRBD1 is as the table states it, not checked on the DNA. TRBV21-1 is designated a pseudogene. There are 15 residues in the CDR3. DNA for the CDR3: TGTGCCAGCAGCGTCGGACAGGCTCCGAACACTGAAGCTTTCTTT. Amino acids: CASSVGQAPNTEAFF.

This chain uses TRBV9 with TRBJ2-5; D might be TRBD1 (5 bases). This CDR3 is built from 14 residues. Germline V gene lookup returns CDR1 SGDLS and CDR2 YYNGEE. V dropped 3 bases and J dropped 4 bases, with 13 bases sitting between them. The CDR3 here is CASSADSSGETQYF. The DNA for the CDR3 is TGTGCCAGCAGCGCCGACAGTTCCGGAGAGACCCAGTACTTC.

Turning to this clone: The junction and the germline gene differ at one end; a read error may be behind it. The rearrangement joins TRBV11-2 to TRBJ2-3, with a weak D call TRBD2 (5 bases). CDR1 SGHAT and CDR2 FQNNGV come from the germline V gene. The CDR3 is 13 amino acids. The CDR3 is CASSSTSDSSRHF. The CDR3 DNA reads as TGTGCCAGCAGCTCTACCTCGGACTCCTCGAGGCATTTT. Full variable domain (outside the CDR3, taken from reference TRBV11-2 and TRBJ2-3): EAGVAQSPRYKIIEKRQSVAFWCNPISGHATLYWYQQILGQGPKLLIQFQNNGVVDDSQLPKDRFSAERLKGVDSTLKIQPAKLEDSAVYLCASSSTSDSSRHFGPGTRLTVL.

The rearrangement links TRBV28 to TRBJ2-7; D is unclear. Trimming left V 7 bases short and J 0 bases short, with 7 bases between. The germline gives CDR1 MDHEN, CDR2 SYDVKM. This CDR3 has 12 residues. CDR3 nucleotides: TGTGCCAGCACCAGGTCCTCCTACGAGCAGTACTTC. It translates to CASTRSSYEQYF. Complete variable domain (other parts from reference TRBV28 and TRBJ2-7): DVKVTQSSRYLVKRTGEKVFLECVQDMDHENMFWYRQDPGLGLRLIYFSYDVKMKEKGDIPEGYSVSREKKERFSLILESASTNQTSMYLCASTRSSYEQYFGPGTRLTVT.

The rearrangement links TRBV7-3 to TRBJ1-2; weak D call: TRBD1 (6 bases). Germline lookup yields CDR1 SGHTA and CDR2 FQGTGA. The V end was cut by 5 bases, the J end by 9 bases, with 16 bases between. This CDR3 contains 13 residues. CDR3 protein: CASSEQGGDSYTF. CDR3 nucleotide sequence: TGTGCCAGCAGCGAACAGGGAGGGGATAGCTACACCTTC.

CDR3 sequence: CASSFGTGDQPQHF. CDR3 bases: TGCGCCAGCAGCTTCGGGACAGGTGATCAGCCCCAGCATTTT. The chain has TRBV5-1 and TRBJ1-5; 8 bases agree with TRBD1. Germline CDR1 reads SGHRS; CDR2 reads YFSETQ. J lost 5 bases, V lost 2 bases, and 3 bases had no gene match. This CDR3 has 14 amino acids.

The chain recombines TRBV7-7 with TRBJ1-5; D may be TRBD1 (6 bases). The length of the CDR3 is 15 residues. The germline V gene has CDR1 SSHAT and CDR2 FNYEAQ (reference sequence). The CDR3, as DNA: TGTGCTAGGGGGGGTGGCAGCTCCCTCGATCAGCCCCAGCATTTT. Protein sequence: CARGGGSSLDQPQHF.

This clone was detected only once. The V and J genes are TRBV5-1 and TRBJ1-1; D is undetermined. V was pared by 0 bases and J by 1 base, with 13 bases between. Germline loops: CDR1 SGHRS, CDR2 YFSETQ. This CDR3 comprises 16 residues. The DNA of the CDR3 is TGCGCCAGCAGCTTGGACGAGGGTCGAGGGAACACTGAAGCTTTCTTT. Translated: CASSLDEGRGNTEAFF.

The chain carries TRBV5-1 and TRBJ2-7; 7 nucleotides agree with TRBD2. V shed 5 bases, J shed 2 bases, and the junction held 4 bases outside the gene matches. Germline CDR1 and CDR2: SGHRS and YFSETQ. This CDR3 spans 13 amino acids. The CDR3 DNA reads TGCGCCAGCAGAGGTGGGAGGGCCTACGAGCAGTACTTC. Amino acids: CASRGGRAYEQYF.

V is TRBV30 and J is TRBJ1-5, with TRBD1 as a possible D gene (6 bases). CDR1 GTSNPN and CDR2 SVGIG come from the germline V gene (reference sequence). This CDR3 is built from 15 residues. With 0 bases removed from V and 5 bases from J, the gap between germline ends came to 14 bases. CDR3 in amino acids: CAWSVGGGADQPQHF. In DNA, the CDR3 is TGTGCCTGGAGTGTAGGGGGGGGAGCGGATCAGCCCCAGCATTTT.

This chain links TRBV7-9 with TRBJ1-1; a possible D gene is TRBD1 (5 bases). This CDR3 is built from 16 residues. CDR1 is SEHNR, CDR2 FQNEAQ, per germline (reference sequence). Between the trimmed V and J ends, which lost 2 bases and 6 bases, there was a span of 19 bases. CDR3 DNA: TGTGCCAGCAGCTTAACAATGACAGTCCGGGTGGCTGAAGCTTTCTTT. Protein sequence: CASSLTMTVRVAEAFF. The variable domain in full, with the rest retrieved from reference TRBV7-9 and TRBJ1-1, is DTGVSQNPRHKITKRGQNVTFRCDPISEHNRLYWYRQTLGQGPEFLTYFQNEAQLEKSRLLSDRFSAERPKGSFSTLEIQRTEQGDSAMYLCASSLTMTVRVAEAFFGQGTRLTVV.

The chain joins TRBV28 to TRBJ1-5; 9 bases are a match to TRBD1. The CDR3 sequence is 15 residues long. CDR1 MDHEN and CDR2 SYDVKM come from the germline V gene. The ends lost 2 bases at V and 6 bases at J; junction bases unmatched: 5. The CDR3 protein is CASSLRGQGSQPQHF. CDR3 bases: TGTGCCAGCAGTTTAAGGGGACAGGGATCTCAGCCCCAGCATTTT.

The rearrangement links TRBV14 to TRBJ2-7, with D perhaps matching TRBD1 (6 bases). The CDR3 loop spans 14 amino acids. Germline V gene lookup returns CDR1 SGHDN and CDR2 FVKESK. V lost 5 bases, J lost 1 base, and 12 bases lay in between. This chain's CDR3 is CASSFRTASYEQYF. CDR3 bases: TGTGCCAGCAGCTTCCGGACAGCATCCTACGAGCAGTACTTC.

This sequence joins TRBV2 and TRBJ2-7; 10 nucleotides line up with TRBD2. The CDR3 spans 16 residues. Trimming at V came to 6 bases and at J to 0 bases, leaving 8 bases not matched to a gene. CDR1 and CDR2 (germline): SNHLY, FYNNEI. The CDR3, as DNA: TGTGCCAGCAGATTAGCGGGAGGACGTTCCTCCTACGAGCAGTACTTC. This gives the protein CASRLAGGRSSYEQYF. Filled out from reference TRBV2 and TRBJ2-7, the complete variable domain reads EPEVTQTPSHQVTQMGQEVILRCVPISNHLYFYWYRQILGQKVEFLVSFYNNEISEKSEIFDDQFSVERPDGSNFTLKIRSTKLEDSAMYFCASRLAGGRSSYEQYFGPGTRLTVT.

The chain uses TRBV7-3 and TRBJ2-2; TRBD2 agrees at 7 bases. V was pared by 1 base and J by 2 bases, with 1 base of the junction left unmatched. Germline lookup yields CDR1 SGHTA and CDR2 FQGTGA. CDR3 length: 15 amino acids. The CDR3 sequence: CASSLSGRNTGELFF. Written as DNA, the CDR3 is TGTGCCAGCAGCTTAAGCGGGAGAAACACCGGGGAGCTGTTTTTT. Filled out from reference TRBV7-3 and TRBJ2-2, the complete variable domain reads GAGVSQTPSNKVTEKGKYVELRCDPISGHTALYWYRQSLGQGPEFLIYFQGTGAADDSGLPNDRFFAVRPEGSVSTLKIQRTERGDSAVYLCASSLSGRNTGELFFGEGSRLTVL.

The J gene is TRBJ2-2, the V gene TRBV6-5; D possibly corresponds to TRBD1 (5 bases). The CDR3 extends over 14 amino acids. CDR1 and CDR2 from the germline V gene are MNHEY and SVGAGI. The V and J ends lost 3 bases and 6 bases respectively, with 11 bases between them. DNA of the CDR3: TGTGCCAGCAGTTATCAGGGTATCTCCGGGGAGCTGTTTTTT. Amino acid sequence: CASSYQGISGELFF.

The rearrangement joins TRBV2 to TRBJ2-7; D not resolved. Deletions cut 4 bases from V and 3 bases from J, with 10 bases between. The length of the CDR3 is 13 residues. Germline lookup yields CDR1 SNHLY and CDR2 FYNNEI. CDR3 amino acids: CASSVQAFYEQYF. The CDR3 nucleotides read TGTGCCAGCAGTGTTCAGGCCTTCTACGAGCAGTACTTC.

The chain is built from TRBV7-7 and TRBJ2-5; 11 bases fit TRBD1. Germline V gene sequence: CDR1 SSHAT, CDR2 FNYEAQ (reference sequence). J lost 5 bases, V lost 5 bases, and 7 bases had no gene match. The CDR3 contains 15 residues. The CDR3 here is CASSRGQGAGETQYF. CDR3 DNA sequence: TGTGCCAGCAGCCGAGGACAGGGGGCAGGGGAGACCCAGTACTTC. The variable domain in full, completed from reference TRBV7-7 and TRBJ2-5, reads GAGVSQSPRYKVTKRGQDVTLRCDPISSHATLYWYQQALGQGPEFLTYFNYEAQPDKSGLPSDRFSAERPEGSISTLTIQRTEQRDSAMYRCASSRGQGAGETQYFGPGTRLLVL.

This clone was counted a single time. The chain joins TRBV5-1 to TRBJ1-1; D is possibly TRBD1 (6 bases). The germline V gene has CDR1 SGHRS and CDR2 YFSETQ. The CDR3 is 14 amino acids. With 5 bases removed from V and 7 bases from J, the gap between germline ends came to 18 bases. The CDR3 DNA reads TGCGCCAGCAGTTTACAGGGCTGGACACATGAAGCTTTCTTT. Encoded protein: CASSLQGWTHEAFF.